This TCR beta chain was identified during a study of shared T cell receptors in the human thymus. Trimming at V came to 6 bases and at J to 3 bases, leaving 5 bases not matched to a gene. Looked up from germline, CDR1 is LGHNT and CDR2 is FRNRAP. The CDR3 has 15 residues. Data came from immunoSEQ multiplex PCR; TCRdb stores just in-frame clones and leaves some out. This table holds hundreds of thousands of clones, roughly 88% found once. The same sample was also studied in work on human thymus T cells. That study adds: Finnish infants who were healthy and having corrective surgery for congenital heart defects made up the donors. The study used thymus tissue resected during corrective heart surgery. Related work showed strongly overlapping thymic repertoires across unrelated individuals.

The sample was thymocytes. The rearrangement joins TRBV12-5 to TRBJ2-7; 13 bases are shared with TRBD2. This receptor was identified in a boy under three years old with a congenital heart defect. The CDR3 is CASGSGLAGDYEQYF. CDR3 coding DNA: TGTGCTAGTGGATCCGGACTAGCGGGAGACTACGAGCAGTACTTC.